This T cell receptor (beta chain) was retrieved from a study of CD8 T cells in Susac syndrome. Looking at the study overall: At the time their blood was drawn, patients with Susac syndrome were either therapy-naive, on corticosteroids (with some of them also receiving intravenous immunoglobulin), or on intravenous immunoglobulin alone. Study observations and caveats: The study admitted that it had a relatively small number of individuals in its TCR sequencing and HLA analysis.

With regard to this clonotype: Its matching antigen is unknown.

The RNA input was about 0.45 to 1 ug, and it was reverse transcribed with random hexamers. TCR beta CDR3 was amplified by immunoSEQ multiplex PCR. This amplification extended across 54 Vbeta and 13 Jbeta segments. A single record per CDR3 protein comes from TCRdb applying MiXCR to the immunoSEQ multiplex PCR reads. The table lists over 150,000 distinct CDR3 sequences, around 94% of them singletons. This TCR was recovered from a human donor with Susac syndrome. Sequenced sample: CD4+ T cells from PBMCs.

The CDR3 DNA reads as TGTGCCAGCAGTTTAGGCGATGGCGGCAGGGGGTACGAGCAGTACTTC. Translation: CASSLGDGGRGYEQYF. The rearrangement uses TRBV12-3 or TRBV12-4 and TRBJ2-7; 7 bases fit TRBD1. V shed 1 base, J shed 4 bases, and the junction held 10 bases outside the gene matches. There are 16 residues in the CDR3.